This record covers a single TCR beta chain. Its cognate antigen is unknown. Data came from immunoSEQ multiplex PCR; TCRdb stores just in-frame clones and leaves some out. The sample shows 38,000 or so clones, more than 70% of them seen only once. This sample is drawn from a study of OX40 agonist ivuxolimab in advanced cancers. Study-wide points: At doses 0.1 to 3.0 mg/kg, CD4+ and CD8+ clones expanded. Among the lowest peripheral clonal expansion occurred in 0.1-3.0 mg/kg partial responders.

Trimming took off 3 bases at V and 0 bases at J, with 10 bases between the two ends. Germline V gene data show CDR1 as SGDLS and CDR2 as YYNGEE. The CDR3 has 15 residues. Sequencing was performed on CD4+ or CD8+ T cells sorted from blood, taken in a trial of the OX40 agonist ivuxolimab. The chain joins TRBV9 to TRBJ1-5, with D possibly matching TRBD1 (5 bases). The receptor's source is an adult with an advanced solid tumor such as melanoma, head and neck, liver or kidney cancer. The CDR3 coding sequence is TGTGCCAGCAGCGACGGGACCGATAGCAATCAGCCCCAGCATTTT. Its protein product is CASSDGTDSNQPQHF.